This entry features one T cell receptor (beta chain) sequence. Its specificity is unknown. This specimen belongs to a study of T cell repertoires in cytomegalovirus infection. Whole-study context: Both recently identified HLA-C-restricted and well-studied HLA-B-restricted CMV epitopes were used in the study. CMV infection together with matching HLA type was indicated by public TCR beta signatures. Whole-study findings and limits: CMV carriers having the relevant HLA were flagged by cumulative public TCR beta family frequency. There were HLA-C-restricted CMV-specific TCR beta clonotypes dominating the ex vivo response.

Germline CDR1 is LNHDA and CDR2 is SQIVND (reference sequence). Between the trimmed V and J ends, which lost 7 bases and 0 bases, there was a span of 12 bases. The CDR3 loop spans 14 amino acids. MiXCR, applied by TCRdb to the reads, yields one record per CDR3 protein. The sample has 800,000 to 950,000 distinct CDR3 sequences, about 33% seen once. The material was cultured CD8+ T cells from PBMCs, obtained from culture after CMV antigen stimulation. The clonotype originates from a human donor in good health (CMV status not recorded). Some clones in this sample may be carry-over from other donors' samples. The chain joins TRBV19 to TRBJ1-1; D is perhaps TRBD1 (5 bases). DNA of the CDR3: TGTGCCAGTAAGAACAGGCCCATGAACACTGAAGCTTTCTTT. It is translated as CASKNRPMNTEAFF.